These 7 T cell receptor beta chains originate from one sample sequenced in a study of OX40 agonist ivuxolimab in advanced cancers. The data were produced by immunoSEQ multiplex PCR, yet TCRdb's version contains in-frame clones alone and is incomplete. In the table there are some 15,000 clones, around 81% of which are singletons. The input for sequencing was CD4+ or CD8+ T cells sorted from blood, taken in a trial of the OX40 agonist ivuxolimab. The receptors derive from an adult with an advanced solid tumor such as melanoma, head and neck, liver or kidney cancer.

The chain combines TRBV2 with TRBJ1-2, with TRBD1 matching 9 bases. The CDR3 extends over 13 amino acids. J was trimmed by 8 bases and V by 6 bases; bases with no gene match: 7. The germline gives CDR1 SNHLY, CDR2 FYNNEI. As DNA, the CDR3 is TGTGCCAGCAGAGGCGGGACAGGGAACGGCTACACCTTC. As protein: CASRGGTGNGYTF.

The chain uses TRBV29-1 and TRBJ2-3; TRBD2 matches at 8 bases. The CDR3 runs to 14 residues. Germline lookup yields CDR1 SQVTM and CDR2 ANQGSEA. Unmatched junction bases numbered 8, after V lost 7 bases and J lost 2 bases. The chain's CDR3 is CSARRTSPTDTQYF. DNA of the CDR3: TGCAGCGCCAGAAGGACTAGCCCCACAGATACGCAGTATTTT.

V is TRBV1 and J is TRBJ2-7; TRBD2 was called by the table and not checked on the DNA. TRBV1 is a pseudogene locus. The CDR3 runs 12 residues. CDR3 sequence: CTRASGLYEQYF. For the CDR3, the DNA is TGCACCAGGGCTAGCGGGTTATACGAGCAGTACTTC.

The gene calls are TRBV5-6 and TRBJ2-7; TRBD1 might be the D (5 bases). From germline, CDR1 is SGHDT and CDR2 YYEEEE. The CDR3 extends over 14 amino acids. V dropped 5 bases and J dropped 3 bases, with 15 bases sitting between them. The CDR3 DNA sequence: TGTGCCAGCAGAGATTCGACAGCCGTCTACGAGCAGTACTTC. Translated, it gives CASRDSTAVYEQYF.

V is TRBV11-2 and J is TRBJ2-1; perhaps TRBD2 as D (6 bases). Germline V gene lookup returns CDR1 SGHAT and CDR2 FQNNGV. Between the trimmed V and J ends, which lost 3 bases and 8 bases, there was a span of 17 bases. The CDR3 length is 15 residues. CDR3: CASSFLSDYGDEQFF. CDR3 DNA: TGTGCCAGCAGCTTCCTTTCGGACTATGGGGATGAGCAGTTCTTC.

The CDR3 nucleotides read TGTGCCTGGAGTGGAGTAGCGGGAACAGATACGCAGTATTTT. It encodes CAWSGVAGTDTQYF. This chain joins TRBV30 and TRBJ2-3; 8 bases are a match to TRBD2. Germline V gene data show CDR1 as GTSNPN and CDR2 as SVGIG (reference sequence). With 1 base clipped from V and 3 bases from J, the junction kept 3 bases outside the gene matches. This CDR3 is built from 14 residues.

The chain couples TRBV4-1 to TRBJ1-3; D gene ambiguous. The CDR3 covers 14 residues. CDR1 and CDR2 (germline): MGHRA, YSYEKL. The ends were cut back, 4 bases at V and 3 bases at J, with 10 bases in the middle. CDR3 in DNA: TGCGCCAGCAGCCGAATAACTGGTGGAAACACCATATATTTT. This sequence encodes CASSRITGGNTIYF.